This TCR beta chain was captured by sequencing in a study of T cells after yellow fever vaccination. One entry per CDR3 protein, called by TCRdb with MiXCR from the 5' RACE reads. This table holds some 250,000 distinct CDR3 sequences, 6.9% found once. The sequenced sample was CD4+ T cells sorted from PBMCs, obtained 15 days after the yellow fever booster vaccination. The source of this sequence is a man younger than 45 who received the YFV17D yellow fever vaccine.

CDR3 in DNA: TGTGCCAGCACCCAGGACAGCGGATGGGCCTCTGAGCAGTACTTC. It yields the protein CASTQDSGWASEQYF. V gene TRBV28 combines with J gene TRBJ2-7; TRBD1 is a possible D gene (6 bases). V was cut by 7 bases and J by 7 bases, with 23 bases left in between. The CDR3 sequence is 15 residues long. Germline V lookup: CDR1 MDHEN, CDR2 SYDVKM.